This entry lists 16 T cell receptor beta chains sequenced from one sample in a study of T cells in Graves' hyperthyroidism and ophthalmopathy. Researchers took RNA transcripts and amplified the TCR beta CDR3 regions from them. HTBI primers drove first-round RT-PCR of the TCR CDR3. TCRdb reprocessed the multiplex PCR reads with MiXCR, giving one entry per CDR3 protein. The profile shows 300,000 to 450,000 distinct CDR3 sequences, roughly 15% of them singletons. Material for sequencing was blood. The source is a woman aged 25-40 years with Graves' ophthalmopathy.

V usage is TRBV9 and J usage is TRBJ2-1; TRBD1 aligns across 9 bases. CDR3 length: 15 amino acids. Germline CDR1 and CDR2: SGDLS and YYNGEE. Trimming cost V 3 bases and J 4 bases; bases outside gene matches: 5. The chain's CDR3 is CASSAGTGFYNEQFF. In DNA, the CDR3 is TGTGCCAGCAGCGCCGGGACAGGGTTTTACAATGAGCAGTTCTTC.

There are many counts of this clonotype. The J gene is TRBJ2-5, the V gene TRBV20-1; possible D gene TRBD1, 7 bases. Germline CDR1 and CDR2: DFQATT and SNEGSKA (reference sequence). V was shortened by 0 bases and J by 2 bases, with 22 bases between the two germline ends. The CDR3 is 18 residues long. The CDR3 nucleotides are TGCAGTGCTAGAGACAGGGGGGTAACCTCTCTACTACAAGAGACCCAGTACTTC. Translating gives CSARDRGVTSLLQETQYF.

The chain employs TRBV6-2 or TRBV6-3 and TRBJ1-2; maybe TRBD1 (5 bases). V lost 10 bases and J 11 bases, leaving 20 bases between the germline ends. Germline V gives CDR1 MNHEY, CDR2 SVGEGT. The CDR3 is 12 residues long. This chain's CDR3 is CATNIGALVYTF. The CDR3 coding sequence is TGTGCCACAAATATAGGGGCTCTAGTGTACACCTTC.

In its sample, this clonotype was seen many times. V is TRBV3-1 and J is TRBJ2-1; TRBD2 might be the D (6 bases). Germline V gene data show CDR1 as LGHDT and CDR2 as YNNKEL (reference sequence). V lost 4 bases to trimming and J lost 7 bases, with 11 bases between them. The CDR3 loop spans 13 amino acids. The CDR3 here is CASSPGGFNEQFF. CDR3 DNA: TGTGCCAGCAGCCCCGGAGGGTTTAATGAGCAGTTCTTC.

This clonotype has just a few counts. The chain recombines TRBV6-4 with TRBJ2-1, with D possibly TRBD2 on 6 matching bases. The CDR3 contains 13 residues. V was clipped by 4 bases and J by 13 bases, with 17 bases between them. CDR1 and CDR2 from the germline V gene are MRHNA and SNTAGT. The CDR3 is CASSGENRGIQFF. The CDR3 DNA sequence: TGTGCCAGCAGTGGGGAGAATCGGGGGATACAGTTCTTC.

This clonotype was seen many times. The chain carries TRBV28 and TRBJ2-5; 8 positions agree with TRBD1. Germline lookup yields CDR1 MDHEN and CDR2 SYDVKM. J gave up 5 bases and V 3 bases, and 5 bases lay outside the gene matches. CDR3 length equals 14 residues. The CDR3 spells CASSLNRGLETQYF. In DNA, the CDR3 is TGTGCCAGCAGTTTGAACAGGGGGTTGGAGACCCAGTACTTC.

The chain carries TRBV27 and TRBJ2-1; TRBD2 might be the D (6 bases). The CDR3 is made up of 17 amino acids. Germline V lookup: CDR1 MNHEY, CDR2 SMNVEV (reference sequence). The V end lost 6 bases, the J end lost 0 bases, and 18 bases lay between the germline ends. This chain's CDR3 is CASSSRRGGPSYNEQFF. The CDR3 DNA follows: TGTGCCAGCAGCTCTAGGAGGGGCGGTCCCTCCTACAATGAGCAGTTCTTC.

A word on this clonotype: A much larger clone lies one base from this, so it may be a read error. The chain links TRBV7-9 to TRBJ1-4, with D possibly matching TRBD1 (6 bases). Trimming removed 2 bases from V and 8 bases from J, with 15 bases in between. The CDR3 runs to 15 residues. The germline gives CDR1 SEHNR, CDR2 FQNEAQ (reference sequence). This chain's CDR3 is CASSLFGGAYEKLFF. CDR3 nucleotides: TGTGCCAGCAGCTTATTTGGGGGGGCGTACGAAAAACTGTTTTTT.

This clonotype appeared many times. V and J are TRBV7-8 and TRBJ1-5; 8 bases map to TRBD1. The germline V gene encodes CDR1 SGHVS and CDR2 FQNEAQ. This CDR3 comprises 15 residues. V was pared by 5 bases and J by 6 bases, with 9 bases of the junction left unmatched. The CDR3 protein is CASSPGTGDGQPQHF. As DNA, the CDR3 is TGTGCCAGCAGCCCCGGGACAGGCGATGGTCAGCCCCAGCATTTT.

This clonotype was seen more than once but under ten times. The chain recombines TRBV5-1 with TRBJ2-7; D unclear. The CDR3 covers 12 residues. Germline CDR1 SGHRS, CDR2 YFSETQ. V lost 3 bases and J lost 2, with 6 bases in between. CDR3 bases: TGCGCCAGCAGCTCCAATACCTACGAGCAGTACTTC. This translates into CASSSNTYEQYF.

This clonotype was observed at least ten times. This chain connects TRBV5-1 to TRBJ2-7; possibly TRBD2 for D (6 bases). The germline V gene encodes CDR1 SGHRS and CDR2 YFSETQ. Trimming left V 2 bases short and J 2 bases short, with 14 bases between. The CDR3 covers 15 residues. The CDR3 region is CASSLTGSFAYEQYF. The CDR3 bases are TGCGCCAGCAGCTTAACCGGGAGTTTCGCCTACGAGCAGTACTTC.

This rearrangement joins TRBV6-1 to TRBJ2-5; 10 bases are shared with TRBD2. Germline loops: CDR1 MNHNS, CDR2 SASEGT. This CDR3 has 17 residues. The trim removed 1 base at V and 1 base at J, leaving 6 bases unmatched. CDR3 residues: CASSEGLAGAFQETQYF. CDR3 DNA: TGTGCCAGCAGTGAAGGGCTAGCGGGGGCCTTCCAAGAGACCCAGTACTTC.

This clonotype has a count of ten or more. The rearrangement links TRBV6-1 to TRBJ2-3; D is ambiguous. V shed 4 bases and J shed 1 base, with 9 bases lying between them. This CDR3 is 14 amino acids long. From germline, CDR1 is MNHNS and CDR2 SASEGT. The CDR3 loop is CASSVLGGTDTQYF. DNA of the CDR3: TGTGCCAGCAGTGTTCTTGGCGGCACAGATACGCAGTATTTT.

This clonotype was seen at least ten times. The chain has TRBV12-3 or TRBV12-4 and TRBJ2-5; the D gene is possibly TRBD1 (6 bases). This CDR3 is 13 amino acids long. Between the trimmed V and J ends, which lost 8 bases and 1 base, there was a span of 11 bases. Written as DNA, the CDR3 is TGTGCCAGCTTAGAAGGGGGCCAAGAGACCCAGTACTTC. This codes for CASLEGGQETQYF.

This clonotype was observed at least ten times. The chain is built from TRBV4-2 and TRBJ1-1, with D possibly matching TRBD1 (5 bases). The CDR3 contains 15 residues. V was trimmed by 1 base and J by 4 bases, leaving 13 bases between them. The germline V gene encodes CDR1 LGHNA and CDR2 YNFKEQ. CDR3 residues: CASSQGGTEGTEAFF. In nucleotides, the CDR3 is TGTGCCAGCAGCCAAGGAGGGACTGAGGGCACTGAAGCTTTCTTT.

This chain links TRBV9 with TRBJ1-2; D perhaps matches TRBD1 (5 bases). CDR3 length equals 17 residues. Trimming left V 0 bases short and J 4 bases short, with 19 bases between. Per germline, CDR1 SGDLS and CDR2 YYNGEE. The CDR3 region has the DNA TGTGCCAGCAGCGTAGACCTCAGGGTGTTGGCCCCCTATGGCTACACCTTC. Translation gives CASSVDLRVLAPYGYTF.